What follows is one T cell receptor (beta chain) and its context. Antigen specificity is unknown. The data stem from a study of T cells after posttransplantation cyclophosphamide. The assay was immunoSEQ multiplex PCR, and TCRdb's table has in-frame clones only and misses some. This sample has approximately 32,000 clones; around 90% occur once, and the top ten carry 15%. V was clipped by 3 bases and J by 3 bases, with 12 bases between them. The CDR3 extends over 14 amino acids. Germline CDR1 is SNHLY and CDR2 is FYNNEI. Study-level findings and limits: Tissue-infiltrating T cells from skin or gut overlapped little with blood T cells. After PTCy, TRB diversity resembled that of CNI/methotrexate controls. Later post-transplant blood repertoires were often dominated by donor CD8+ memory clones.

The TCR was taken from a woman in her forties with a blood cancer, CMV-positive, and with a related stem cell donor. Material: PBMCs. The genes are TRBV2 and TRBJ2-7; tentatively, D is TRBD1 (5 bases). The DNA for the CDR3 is TGTGCCAGCAGTGAGGACAACGCCCACTACGAGCAGTACTTC. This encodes CASSEDNAHYEQYF.